This is a list of T cell receptor beta chains from one sample in a study of blood T cell repertoires in COVID-19. Some clones are missing from TCRdb's copy, which holds only in-frame ones; the method was immunoSEQ multiplex PCR. The sample yields approximately 250,000 clones, around four fifths seen once. The sample comprised peripheral blood. These receptor sequences come from a woman aged 60-75 years with active or convalescent COVID-19. CDR3s include the opening cysteine and the closing phenylalanine or tryptophan. D genes are given only for firm matches. Clone size is stated in some rows and not others, as once, few, many or a class when expanded.

clone_size: -
j_call: TRBJ1-6
v_call: TRBV19
d_call: TRBD1
cdr3_aa: CASRWGTESSPLHF
cdr3_nt: TGTGCCAGTAGGTGGGGGACAGAAAGTTCACCCCTCCACTTT

clone_size: -
j_call: TRBJ2-2
v_call: TRBV7-7
d_call: -
cdr3_aa: CASSLAGNGELFF
cdr3_nt: TGTGCTAGCAGCTTGGCGGGGAACGGGGAGCTGTTTTTT

clone_size: -
j_call: TRBJ2-7
v_call: TRBV10-3
d_call: -
cdr3_aa: CAISQGGEQYF
cdr3_nt: TGTGCCATCAGTCAGGGGGGCGAGCAGTACTTC

clone_size: -
j_call: TRBJ1-6
v_call: TRBV6-2/TRBV6-3
d_call: TRBD1
cdr3_aa: CASSYRGTENSPLHF
cdr3_nt: TGTGCCAGCAGTTACCGGGGGACAGAAAATTCACCCCTCCACTTT

clone_size: -
j_call: TRBJ2-5
v_call: TRBV2
d_call: TRBD2
cdr3_aa: CASAGVGLAGETQYF
cdr3_nt: TGTGCCAGCGCCGGGGTGGGACTAGCGGGAGAGACCCAGTACTTC

clone_size: -
j_call: TRBJ1-4
v_call: TRBV4-1
d_call: TRBD1
cdr3_aa: CASSQGRSLMTGQSNEKLFF
cdr3_nt: TGCGCCAGCAGCCAAGGCCGAAGTCTCATGACGGGACAGTCTAATGAAAAACTGTTTTTT

clone_size: -
j_call: TRBJ2-3
v_call: TRBV5-1
d_call: TRBD2
cdr3_aa: CASSLATPAGGDTQYF
cdr3_nt: TGCGCCAGCAGCTTGGCCACTCCAGCGGGAGGGGATACGCAGTATTTT

clone_size: -
j_call: TRBJ1-2
v_call: TRBV7-8
d_call: -
cdr3_aa: CASSPFNRDNEDGYTF
cdr3_nt: TGTGCCAGCAGTCCTTTCAATCGGGACAATGAGGATGGCTACACCTTC

clone_size: -
j_call: TRBJ2-1
v_call: TRBV10-2
d_call: -
cdr3_aa: CASSRRGGGSSAGNEQFF
cdr3_nt: TGCGCCAGCAGTCGGCGGGGAGGGGGTAGTTCTGCGGGCAATGAGCAGTTCTTC

clone_size: once
j_call: TRBJ1-2
v_call: TRBV20-1
d_call: -
cdr3_aa: CSASAGTFTNYGYTF
cdr3_nt: TGCAGTGCTAGTGCCGGGACTTTCACTAACTATGGCTACACCTTC

clone_size: -
j_call: TRBJ2-5
v_call: TRBV10-3
d_call: TRBD1
cdr3_aa: CAISDLGQGGETQYF
cdr3_nt: TGTGCCATCAGTGACCTGGGACAGGGAGGGGAGACCCAGTACTTC

clone_size: -
j_call: TRBJ2-1
v_call: TRBV5-1
d_call: TRBD2
cdr3_aa: CASSIPPEGGSFNEQFF
cdr3_nt: TGCGCCAGCAGCATACCCCCCGAGGGCGGGAGTTTCAATGAGCAGTTCTTC

clone_size: -
j_call: TRBJ2-1
v_call: TRBV7-8
d_call: TRBD2
cdr3_aa: CASSLVGSGLAGTNEQFF
cdr3_nt: TGTGCCAGCAGCTTAGTGGGGTCAGGACTAGCGGGGACCAATGAGCAGTTCTTC

clone_size: few
j_call: TRBJ2-1
v_call: TRBV5-1
d_call: TRBD2
cdr3_aa: CASSPKSTTSGSEQFF
cdr3_nt: TGCGCCAGCAGCCCCAAATCCACGACTAGCGGGTCGGAGCAGTTCTTC